This TCR beta chain emerged from a study of human T cells and chemical hapten exposure. At the level of the study: Patch testing placed 0.01% DPC on the upper back, with readings at 6 days.

TCRdb processed the RACE reads anew with MiXCR; each CDR3 protein has one entry. The sample shows roughly 200,000 distinct CDR3 sequences, around 22% of them seen only once. Time point in this sample: patch test 1, 2 weeks after DPC sensitization. Treatment reported: therapeutic diphenylcyclopropenone sensitization with weekly scalp DPC. This clonotype has only a few counts. This TCR was sampled from a woman aged 45-59 years with alopecia areata. Some clones in this sample may be carry-over from other donors' samples. Sequencing was performed on whole blood, taken in connection with sensitization to the hapten diphenylcyclopropenone (DPC).

The CDR3 here is CASSLSGSRTDTQYF. CDR3 DNA: TGTGCCAGCAGCTTAAGCGGGAGCCGCACAGATACGCAGTATTTT. The chain has TRBV12-3 or TRBV12-4 and TRBJ2-3, with 8 bases identical to TRBD2. CDR3 length: 15 amino acids. V shed 6 bases, J shed 1 base, and the junction held 6 bases outside the gene matches.